A selection of T cell receptor beta chains follows, all from one sample in a study of cytomegalovirus exposure and HLA in healthy donors. Sequenced by immunoSEQ multiplex PCR; TCRdb stores in-frame clones only, minus some. The table shows about 140,000 clones, with approximately 70% occurring only once. Sequenced input: PBMCs. The receptors were sampled from a woman between 40 and 55 years old in good health and CMV-seronegative. The CDR3 runs from the conserved cysteine through the conserved F or W. A D gene is named only where the DNA matches it firmly. The size entry is marked missing in some rows and otherwise reads once, few, many or a size class.

v_gene	d_gene	abundance	j_gene	CDR3nt	CDR3aa
TRBV7-8	.	.	TRBJ1-5	TGTGCCAGCAGCTTAGAAGCACTTTCTAGCAATCAGCCCCAGCATTTT	CASSLEALSSNQPQHF
TRBV5-1	.	.	TRBJ1-1	TGCGCCAGCAGCTTAGTAACAGGGTTTGACACTGAAGCTTTCTTT	CASSLVTGFDTEAFF
TRBV6-5	TRBD1	.	TRBJ2-5	TGTGCCAGCACCCGGACAGGGCGAGAGACCCAGTACTTC	CASTRTGRETQYF
TRBV7-3	.	once	TRBJ1-2	TGTGCCAGCAGCGTAGGGGCAGGCTATGGCTACACCTTC	CASSVGAGYGYTF
TRBV6-1	TRBD2	.	TRBJ2-3	TGTGCCAGCAGCTCTCTAGCGGGGGGGGCAGATACGCAGTATTTT	CASSSLAGGADTQYF
TRBV5-4	.	.	TRBJ2-6	TGTGCCAGCAGCTTGGCCGCGGGGAGCTCTGGGGCCAACGTCCTGACTTTC	CASSLAAGSSGANVLTF
TRBV18	TRBD1	.	TRBJ1-2	TGTGCCAGCTCTCCCCCGGGACAGCTGCTCTATGGCTACACCTTC	CASSPPGQLLYGYTF
TRBV27	.	few	TRBJ1-1	TGTGCCAGCAGTTTTACCGGGACTGAAGCTTTCTTT	CASSFTGTEAFF
TRBV19	TRBD1	.	TRBJ1-2	TGTGCCAGTAGTCCAACCGGGACAGGACCTTATGGCTACACCTTC	CASSPTGTGPYGYTF
TRBV2	TRBD1	.	TRBJ1-5	TGTGCCAGCAGTAGCGGACAGGGCAGTCAGCCCCAGCATTTT	CASSSGQGSQPQHF
TRBV10-3	TRBD1	few	TRBJ1-1	TGTGCCATCAGTGAGGTAGACAGGGGGGACACTGAAGCTTTCTTT	CAISEVDRGDTEAFF
TRBV7-6	TRBD1	once	TRBJ1-5	TGTGCCAGCAGCCAACAGGGGGGAAATCAGCCCCAGCATTTT	CASSQQGGNQPQHF
TRBV13	.	.	TRBJ1-1	TGTGCCAGCAGCTTAGGCCGGGCTGAAGCTTTCTTT	CASSLGRAEAFF
TRBV2	.	few	TRBJ1-6	TGTGCCAGCAAGCGGAATGATAATTCACCCCTCCACTTT	CASKRNDNSPLHF
TRBV5-1	.	.	TRBJ1-3	TGCGCCAGCAGTTCCGGACAGTCTTGGGGAAACACCATATATTTT	CASSSGQSWGNTIYF
TRBV7-2	TRBD1	.	TRBJ1-2	TGTGCCAGCAGCCCCCTTTTCAGGGGGCACTTGTCGCGGGGCTACACCTTC	CASSPLFRGHLSRGYTF
TRBV19	.	.	TRBJ2-2	TGTGCCAGTAGTAATCGGACATCCAGGGTCACCGGGGAGCTGTTTTTT	CASSNRTSRVTGELFF
TRBV4-1	.	.	TRBJ1-5	TGCGCCAGCAGCCCTCACGGGAGGGGAGGGAATCAGCCCCAGCATTTT	CASSPHGRGGNQPQHF
TRBV5-8	TRBD1	.	TRBJ1-5	TGTGCCAGCAGCCGGGGACAGCGTTATAGCAATCAGCCCCAGCATTTT	CASSRGQRYSNQPQHF
TRBV6-5	.	few	TRBJ1-5	TGTGCCAGCAAACAAAATAGCAATCAGCCCCAGCATTTT	CASKQNSNQPQHF
TRBV5-1	TRBD1	.	TRBJ1-3	TGCGCCAGCAGCTTGGGAGGACAGGGTTTCCCTGGAAACACCATATATTTT	CASSLGGQGFPGNTIYF
TRBV5-1	.	.	TRBJ2-1	TGCGCCAGCAGCGAGCAGGACAGCTCCATCGGTGAGCAGTTCTTC	CASSEQDSSIGEQFF
TRBV10-3	TRBD1	.	TRBJ1-2	TGTGCCACCACCGGGACAGGGGCGAATGGCTACACCTTC	CATTGTGANGYTF
TRBV6-1	TRBD2	.	TRBJ2-3	TGTGCCAGCAGTCAAGGGATTAGCGGGGAAGGGACAGATACGCAGTATTTT	CASSQGISGEGTDTQYF
TRBV7-9	.	.	TRBJ1-1	TGTGCCAGCAGCTTCGAAGGACTGGACACTGAAGCTTTCTTT	CASSFEGLDTEAFF
TRBV4-2	.	once	TRBJ2-3	TGTGCCAGCAGCCAAGATCTGCAGGGTGAGACAGATACGCAGTATTTT	CASSQDLQGETDTQYF
TRBV4-1	.	.	TRBJ2-1	TGCGCCAGCAGCCATGTTGACATGATCTCCTACAATGAGCAGTTCTTC	CASSHVDMISYNEQFF
TRBV27	.	.	TRBJ1-1	TGTGCCAGCTCCTGGGGGGTTCGCACTGAAGCTTTCTTT	CASSWGVRTEAFF
TRBV16	.	.	TRBJ1-2	TGTGCCAGCAGCTCCCCGGGGGAGGGGCACTATGGCTACACCTTC	CASSSPGEGHYGYTF
TRBV15	TRBD2	.	TRBJ2-1	TGTGCCACCAGCAGAGGGGGGACTAGCGGGGGATCGGAGCAGTTCTTC	CATSRGGTSGGSEQFF
TRBV5-1	TRBD2	.	TRBJ2-5	TGCGCCAGCACCCAAGCTAGCGGGGGCAGGTTATTAGGACTTTGTAAGGAAGAGACCCAGTACTTC	CASTQASGGRLLGLCKEETQYF
TRBV6-6	.	.	TRBJ1-6	TGTGCCAGCAGTTACTCGACCTCTGGGGGGGTTTCACCCCTCCACTTT	CASSYSTSGGVSPLHF
TRBV18	TRBD1	.	TRBJ2-7	TGTGCCAGCGCCATCGAGGGGGCGGGCGAGCAGTACTTC	CASAIEGAGEQYF
TRBV29-1	.	.	TRBJ2-2	TGCAGCGTTGAGCAGGACTCGGCCACCGGGGAGCTGTTTTTT	CSVEQDSATGELFF
TRBV6-1	TRBD2	.	TRBJ2-5	TGTGCCAGCAGTGAATATCTAGCGGGGAAAAGACAAGAGACCCAGTACTTC	CASSEYLAGKRQETQYF
TRBV7-7	.	.	TRBJ1-2	TGTGCTAGCAGCCCTTGGCAGAATGGCTACACCTTC	CASSPWQNGYTF
TRBV7-2	.	.	TRBJ1-2	TGTGCCAGCAGCTACCTTGGGGGGGCTGTAGGTATGGTGAACTATGGCTACACCTTC	CASSYLGGAVGMVNYGYTF
TRBV9	.	.	TRBJ1-2	TGTGCCAGCAGCGCCGCCGGGTCATCTAATCTTGTGGCGAGCTATGGCTACACCTTC	CASSAAGSSNLVASYGYTF
TRBV6-5	TRBD1	.	TRBJ2-7	TGTGCCAGCAGGATACGGACAGGGGACTACGAGCAGTACTTC	CASRIRTGDYEQYF
TRBV7-9	.	.	TRBJ2-5	TGTGCCAGCAGCCGACAAATGTACCAAGAGACCCAGTACTTC	CASSRQMYQETQYF
TRBV19	.	.	TRBJ1-2	TGTGCCAGCCGGCTACAGGCTGGGGTTATAATGGCCTACGGCTACACCTTC	CASRLQAGVIMAYGYTF
TRBV5-1	.	.	TRBJ1-2	TGCGCCAGCAGCTTGCCAAGGACGGGGGGCGGCTACACCTTC	CASSLPRTGGGYTF
TRBV7-9	.	.	TRBJ1-1	TGTGCCAGCAGCTTAAGTTGGCAAAGGGGGTACTCCACTGAAGCTTTCTTT	CASSLSWQRGYSTEAFF
TRBV11-2	.	few	TRBJ1-6	TGTGCCAGCAGCCGGAGGGCTGATAATTCACCCCTCCACTTT	CASSRRADNSPLHF
TRBV15	TRBD1	.	TRBJ1-1	TGTGCCACCAGCAGAGAGTGGGGGGACAGGGGTTTCACTGAAGCTTTCTTT	CATSREWGDRGFTEAFF
TRBV29-1	TRBD1	.	TRBJ1-2	TGCAGCGTTGTTTTTACGGACAGGGGGCAAGATGGCTACACCTTC	CSVVFTDRGQDGYTF